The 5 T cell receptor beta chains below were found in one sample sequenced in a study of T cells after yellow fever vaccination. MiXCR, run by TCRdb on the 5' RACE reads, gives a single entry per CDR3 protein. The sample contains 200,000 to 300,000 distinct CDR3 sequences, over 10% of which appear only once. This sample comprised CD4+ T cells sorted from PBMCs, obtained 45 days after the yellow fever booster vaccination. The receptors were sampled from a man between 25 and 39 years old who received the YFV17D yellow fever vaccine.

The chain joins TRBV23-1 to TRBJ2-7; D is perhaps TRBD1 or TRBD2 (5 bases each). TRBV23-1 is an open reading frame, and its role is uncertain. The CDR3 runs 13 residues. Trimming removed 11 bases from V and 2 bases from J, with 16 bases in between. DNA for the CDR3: TGCGCCTACCGCCCGGGGCAAACCTACGAGCAGTACTTC. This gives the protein CAYRPGQTYEQYF.

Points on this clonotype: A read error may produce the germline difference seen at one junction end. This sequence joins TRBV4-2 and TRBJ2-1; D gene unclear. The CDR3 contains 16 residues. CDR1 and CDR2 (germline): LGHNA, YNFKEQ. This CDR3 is CAISPGLRWAYNEQFF. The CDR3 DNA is TGTGCCATCAGCCCCGGGCTCCGCTGGGCCTACAATGAGCAGTTCTTC.

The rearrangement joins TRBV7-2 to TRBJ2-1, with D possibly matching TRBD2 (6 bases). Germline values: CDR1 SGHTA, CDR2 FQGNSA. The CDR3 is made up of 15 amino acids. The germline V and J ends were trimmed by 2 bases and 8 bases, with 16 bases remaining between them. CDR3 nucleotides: TGTGCCAGCAGCTTACGGCTAGCGCCTTGGGATGAGCAGTTCTTC. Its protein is CASSLRLAPWDEQFF.

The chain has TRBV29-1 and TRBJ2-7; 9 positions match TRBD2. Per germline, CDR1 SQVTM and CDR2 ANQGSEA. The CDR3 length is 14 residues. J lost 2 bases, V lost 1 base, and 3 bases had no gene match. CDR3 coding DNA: TGCAGCGTTGAAGGGCTAGCGGGACCCTACGAGCAGTACTTC. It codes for CSVEGLAGPYEQYF.

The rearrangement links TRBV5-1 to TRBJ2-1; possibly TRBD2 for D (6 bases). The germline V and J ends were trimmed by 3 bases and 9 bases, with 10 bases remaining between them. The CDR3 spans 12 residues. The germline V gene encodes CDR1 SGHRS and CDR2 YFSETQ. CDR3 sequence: CASSYRGIEQFF. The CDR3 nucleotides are TGCGCCAGCAGCTATCGGGGGATTGAGCAGTTCTTC.